Presented here are 16 T cell receptor beta chains from one specimen sequenced in a study of OX40 agonist ivuxolimab in advanced cancers. Produced via immunoSEQ multiplex PCR; TCRdb's table is partial and in-frame only. Of approximately 120,000 clones listed, about nine tenths are singletons. The sequences come from CD4+ or CD8+ T cells sorted from blood, collected in a trial of the OX40 agonist ivuxolimab. The receptors were sampled from an adult with an advanced solid tumor such as melanoma, head and neck, liver or kidney cancer.

V usage is TRBV5-1 and J usage is TRBJ1-1, with D possibly matching TRBD1 (6 bases). The germline V gene has CDR1 SGHRS and CDR2 YFSETQ. Trimming removed 3 bases from V and 6 bases from J, with 15 bases in between. This CDR3 is built from 14 residues. CDR3 coding DNA: TGCGCCAGCAGCTACTGGGACCGGGGGCCTGAAGCTTTCTTT. Translating gives CASSYWDRGPEAFF.

This sequence joins TRBV28 and TRBJ1-1, with 8 positions matching TRBD1. Germline CDR1 and CDR2: MDHEN and SYDVKM. Trimming took 4 bases from V and 2 from J; bases not matched to a gene: 6. This CDR3 region has 15 residues. The CDR3 nucleotides read TGTGCCAGCAGTTCCCATGGGACAGGAAACACTGAAGCTTTCTTT. Amino acids: CASSSHGTGNTEAFF.

This chain joins TRBV5-1 and TRBJ2-5; D perhaps matches TRBD2 (6 bases). The end of the DNA is better explained by TRBJ2-7, so the J call may be wrong. Germline CDR1 SGHRS, CDR2 YFSETQ. This CDR3 has 13 amino acids. CDR3 sequence (DNA): TGCGCCAGCAGCCTCGACGGGGGCTACGAGCAGTACTTC. It encodes CASSLDGGYEQYF.

This sequence joins TRBV28 and TRBJ1-3; D possibly corresponds to TRBD1 (6 bases). The CDR3 is made up of 15 amino acids. From germline, CDR1 is MDHEN and CDR2 SYDVKM. Trimming shortened V by 4 bases and J by 1 base, and 11 bases separated the two germline ends. CDR3 nucleotide sequence: TGTGCCAGCAGTTCCGGACAGCCGTCTGGAAACACCATATATTTT. Its translation: CASSSGQPSGNTIYF.

The V and J genes are TRBV5-1 and TRBJ1-1; D remains unclear. The CDR3 is made up of 13 amino acids. V lost 0 bases to trimming and J lost 11 bases, with 14 bases between them. The germline V gene has CDR1 SGHRS and CDR2 YFSETQ. CDR3 sequence: CASSLGTSLGAFF. The CDR3 coding sequence is TGCGCCAGCAGCTTGGGCACCTCCTTGGGGGCTTTCTTT.

The chain recombines TRBV2 with TRBJ2-6, with 12 bases aligning to TRBD1. J was trimmed by 0 bases and V by 4 bases; bases with no gene match: 4. Germline-derived CDR1 and CDR2 are SNHLY and FYNNEI. CDR3 length equals 18 residues. CDR3 in DNA: TGTGCCAGCAGTGCGGGACAGGGGGCCTCCTCTGGGGCCAACGTCCTGACTTTC. Translated, it gives CASSAGQGASSGANVLTF.

The rearrangement joins TRBV7-9 to TRBJ1-2; D unclear. Per the germline V gene, CDR1 is SEHNR and CDR2 is FQNEAQ (reference sequence). Trimming pared 8 bases from V and 2 bases from J, leaving 18 bases between. The CDR3 loop spans 15 amino acids. Written as DNA, the CDR3 is TGTGCCAGCCGACGAGATCCGGCTCGGAACTATGGCTACACCTTC. This gives the protein CASRRDPARNYGYTF.

The V gene is TRBV9, the J gene TRBJ2-1, with 14 bases aligning to TRBD2. The J segment lost 7 bases and the V segment lost 3 bases, leaving 9 bases of the junction unmatched. CDR3 length equals 17 residues. Germline lookup yields CDR1 SGDLS and CDR2 YYNGEE. The CDR3 region has the DNA TGTGCCAGCAGCGGATTGGTTGGGACTAGCGGGAGTAATGAGCAGTTCTTC. Translating it yields CASSGLVGTSGSNEQFF.

This CDR3 is CASSASGSADTQYF. The CDR3 DNA sequence: TGTGCCAGCAGCGCCAGCGGGAGCGCGGATACGCAGTATTTT. The genes are TRBV9 and TRBJ2-3; TRBD2 matches 8 bases. V gave up 3 bases and J gave up 6 bases; unmatched junction bases: 6. Germline values: CDR1 SGDLS, CDR2 YYNGEE. The CDR3 is 14 residues long.

In its sample, this clone was seen a few times. The rearrangement links TRBV19 to TRBJ2-7; 9 bases fit TRBD2. Germline V CDR1 and CDR2: LNHDA, SQIVND (reference sequence). The ends lost 10 bases at V and 2 bases at J; junction bases unmatched: 12. The CDR3 runs to 15 residues. CDR3 sequence reads: CATNPGTSQTYEQYF. DNA for the CDR3: TGTGCCACTAACCCCGGGACTAGCCAGACCTACGAGCAGTACTTC.

The chain has TRBV27 and TRBJ2-3, with 10 bases aligning to TRBD1. Trimming took 5 bases from V and 1 from J; bases not matched to a gene: 12. This CDR3 has 18 residues. Per germline, CDR1 MNHEY and CDR2 SMNVEV (reference sequence). CDR3 amino acids: CASSPAGQGRMGTDTQYF. The CDR3 nucleotides read TGTGCCAGCAGTCCCGCGGGACAGGGGAGGATGGGCACAGATACGCAGTATTTT.

The CDR3 spells CASTGRGVEDTQYF. The CDR3 nucleotides are TGTGCCAGCACCGGGAGGGGGGTGGAAGATACGCAGTATTTT. V is TRBV7-3 and J is TRBJ2-3, with 8 positions matching TRBD2. With 7 bases clipped from V and 5 bases from J, the junction kept 8 bases outside the gene matches. In germline, CDR1 is SGHTA, CDR2 FQGTGA. This CDR3 has 14 amino acids.

The rearrangement links TRBV18 to TRBJ2-1; 14 positions match TRBD2. CDR3 length equals 15 residues. After removal of 3 bases from V and 8 bases from J, the junction contained 3 bases not matched to a gene. Germline CDR1 reads KGHSH; CDR2 reads LQKENI. For the CDR3, the DNA is TGTGCCAGCTCACCGGGACTAGCGGGAGTATATGAGCAGTTCTTC. This translates into CASSPGLAGVYEQFF.

The chain joins TRBV19 to TRBJ2-5, with TRBD2 identical over 9 bases. Germline values: CDR1 LNHDA, CDR2 SQIVND (reference sequence). The CDR3 is 13 amino acids. V gave up 7 bases and J gave up 2 bases; unmatched junction bases: 2. CDR3 DNA: TGTGCCAGTAAAACTAGCGGGCAAGAGACCCAGTACTTC. Protein: CASKTSGQETQYF.

CDR3 bases: TGTGCCAGCAGTTTGGGGAGCACCTATGGCTACACCTTC. It encodes CASSLGSTYGYTF. The rearrangement uses TRBV28 and TRBJ1-2, with D hard to call. The length of the CDR3 is 13 residues. The V gene lost 3 bases and the J gene lost 4 bases, with 9 bases spanning the gap. The germline gives CDR1 MDHEN, CDR2 SYDVKM.

This chain's CDR3 is CASSLGLLQGNIQYF. The CDR3 region has the DNA TGTGCCAGCAGCTTAGGCTTACTTCAGGGGAACATTCAGTACTTC. The genes are TRBV7-2 and TRBJ2-4; perhaps TRBD1 as D (6 bases). Trimming left V 1 base short and J 7 bases short, with 14 bases between. CDR1 and CDR2 from the germline V gene are SGHTA and FQGNSA. The CDR3 has 15 amino acids.